This record concerns one T cell receptor beta chain sequence. Sequencing used immunoSEQ multiplex PCR; TCRdb keeps in-frame clones, though not all of them. The sample includes some 45,000 clones, about 88% seen only once; the top ten take approximately 25%. These data belong to a study of PD-L1 blockade in urothelial cancer. Time point: pretreatment peripheral blood. V dropped 1 base and J dropped 8; count of bases not matched to a gene: 13. The germline CDR1 and CDR2 sequences are MGHRA and YSYEKL. This CDR3 is 17 amino acids long. The chain carries TRBV4-1 and TRBJ2-1; 8 bases align to TRBD2. Sequencing used PBMCs, obtained around atezolizumab (anti-PD-L1) treatment. The TCR originated in a donor at least 40 years old with urothelial cancer. CDR3 region: CASSQVRAGVLVDEQFF. As DNA, the CDR3 is TGCGCCAGCAGCCAAGTTCGAGCGGGGGTGTTAGTGGATGAGCAGTTCTTC.